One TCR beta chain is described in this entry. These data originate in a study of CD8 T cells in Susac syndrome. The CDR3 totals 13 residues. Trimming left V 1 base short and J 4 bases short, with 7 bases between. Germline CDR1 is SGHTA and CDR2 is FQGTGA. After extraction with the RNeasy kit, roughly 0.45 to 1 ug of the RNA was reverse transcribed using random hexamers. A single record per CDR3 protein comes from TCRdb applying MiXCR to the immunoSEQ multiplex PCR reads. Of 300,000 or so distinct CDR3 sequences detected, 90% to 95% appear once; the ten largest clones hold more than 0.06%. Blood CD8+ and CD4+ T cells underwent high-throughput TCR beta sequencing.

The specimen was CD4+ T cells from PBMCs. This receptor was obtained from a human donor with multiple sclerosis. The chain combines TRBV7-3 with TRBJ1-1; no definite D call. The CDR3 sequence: CASSLRGSTEAFF. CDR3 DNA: TGTGCCAGCAGCTTAAGGGGTAGCACTGAAGCTTTCTTT.